These T cell receptor beta chains were read from a single sample in a study of cytomegalovirus exposure and HLA in healthy donors. Sequencing was performed with immunoSEQ multiplex PCR; in TCRdb, only in-frame clones are kept and a portion is missing. Of about 280,000 clones in the sample, roughly 88% were seen once. Sequences were obtained from PBMCs. The receptor source for this set is a woman aged 18-29 years in good health and CMV-seronegative. CDR3s include the opening cysteine and the closing phenylalanine or tryptophan. Each record gives: D gene, V gene, J gene, clone size, CDR3 protein, CDR3 DNA. A D gene is named only where the DNA matches it firmly. Expanded clones are given a class, and other clones once, few, many or no size at all.

d_call: TRBD2; v_call: TRBV7-9; j_call: TRBJ2-1; clone_size: NA; cdr3_aa: CASSTPSGTIYNEQFF; cdr3_nt: TGTGCCAGCAGCACACCCAGCGGGACCATCTACAATGAGCAGTTCTTC
d_call: TRBD1; v_call: TRBV15; j_call: TRBJ1-2; clone_size: NA; cdr3_aa: CATSARTGQGYTF; cdr3_nt: TGTGCCACCAGCGCCCGGACAGGGCAAGGCTACACCTTC
d_call: NA; v_call: TRBV9; j_call: TRBJ2-5; clone_size: NA; cdr3_aa: CASSVGDMPETQYF; cdr3_nt: TGTGCCAGCAGCGTAGGGGACATGCCGGAGACCCAGTACTTC
d_call: TRBD2; v_call: TRBV7-2; j_call: TRBJ2-2; clone_size: NA; cdr3_aa: CASSLTIAGGAGELFF; cdr3_nt: TGTGCCAGCAGCTTAACAATAGCGGGAGGGGCCGGGGAGCTGTTTTTT
d_call: NA; v_call: TRBV7-8; j_call: TRBJ1-5; clone_size: NA; cdr3_aa: CASRQSDSSNQPQHF; cdr3_nt: TGTGCCAGCAGGCAAAGTGACAGTAGCAATCAGCCCCAGCATTTT
d_call: NA; v_call: TRBV7-6; j_call: TRBJ2-2; clone_size: NA; cdr3_aa: CASSFGAAAYAGELFF; cdr3_nt: TGTGCCAGCAGCTTCGGAGCGGCAGCTTACGCCGGGGAGCTGTTTTTT
d_call: NA; v_call: TRBV28; j_call: TRBJ2-3; clone_size: NA; cdr3_aa: CASSFRTDTQYF; cdr3_nt: TGTGCCAGCAGTTTTCGGACAGATACGCAGTATTTT
d_call: NA; v_call: TRBV28; j_call: TRBJ2-1; clone_size: once; cdr3_aa: CASSLRASRAYNEQFF; cdr3_nt: TGTGCCAGCAGTTTACGTGCATCGAGAGCTTACAATGAGCAGTTCTTC
d_call: NA; v_call: TRBV25-1; j_call: TRBJ2-5; clone_size: NA; cdr3_aa: CASSSSGALWGQETQYF; cdr3_nt: TGTGCCAGCTCTAGTTCAGGGGCCCTCTGGGGCCAAGAGACCCAGTACTTC
d_call: TRBD2; v_call: TRBV9; j_call: TRBJ2-3; clone_size: once; cdr3_aa: CASSVGSGGSTDTQYF; cdr3_nt: TGTGCCAGCAGCGTAGGGTCCGGGGGGAGCACAGATACGCAGTATTTT
d_call: TRBD1; v_call: TRBV6-4; j_call: TRBJ2-3; clone_size: many; cdr3_aa: CASSETGTDTQYF; cdr3_nt: TGTGCCAGCAGCGAGACAGGGACAGATACGCAGTATTTT
d_call: NA; v_call: TRBV9; j_call: TRBJ1-4; clone_size: NA; cdr3_aa: CASSAGMSNEKLFF; cdr3_nt: TGTGCCAGCAGCGCAGGAATGTCTAATGAAAAACTGTTTTTT
d_call: TRBD2; v_call: TRBV7-9; j_call: TRBJ2-7; clone_size: once; cdr3_aa: CASKPWGGVEQYF; cdr3_nt: TGTGCCAGCAAACCTTGGGGAGGGGTCGAGCAGTACTTC
d_call: NA; v_call: TRBV4-3; j_call: TRBJ1-1; clone_size: NA; cdr3_aa: CASSQEGGGRGWWNTEAFF; cdr3_nt: TGCGCCAGCAGCCAAGAAGGGGGGGGAAGAGGGTGGTGGAACACTGAAGCTTTCTTT
d_call: NA; v_call: TRBV4-1; j_call: TRBJ2-7; clone_size: NA; cdr3_aa: CASSHSPRGFSYEQYF; cdr3_nt: TGCGCCAGCAGCCACTCCCCCCGGGGGTTTTCCTACGAGCAGTACTTC
d_call: NA; v_call: TRBV29-1; j_call: TRBJ1-2; clone_size: NA; cdr3_aa: CSVEINYGYTF; cdr3_nt: TGCAGCGTAGAGATTAACTATGGCTACACCTTC
d_call: NA; v_call: TRBV6-6; j_call: TRBJ2-3; clone_size: NA; cdr3_aa: CASKTQGRDTQYF; cdr3_nt: TGTGCCAGCAAAACCCAGGGTAGGGATACGCAGTATTTT
d_call: NA; v_call: TRBV4-1; j_call: TRBJ2-5; clone_size: NA; cdr3_aa: CASSQDPGVVGTQYF; cdr3_nt: TGCGCCAGCAGCCAAGACCCCGGGGTAGTGGGGACCCAGTACTTC
d_call: NA; v_call: TRBV28; j_call: TRBJ2-4; clone_size: NA; cdr3_aa: CASRSTTTRVFIQYF; cdr3_nt: TGTGCCAGCAGATCCACCACCACCCGGGTTTTCATTCAGTACTTC
d_call: NA; v_call: TRBV27; j_call: TRBJ2-7; clone_size: NA; cdr3_aa: CASGEVGNEQYF; cdr3_nt: TGTGCCAGCGGCGAGGTAGGCAACGAGCAGTACTTC
d_call: NA; v_call: TRBV9; j_call: TRBJ2-3; clone_size: NA; cdr3_aa: CASSVVGGLTSTDTQYF; cdr3_nt: TGTGCCAGCAGCGTAGTGGGGGGATTGACTAGCACAGATACGCAGTATTTT
d_call: TRBD2; v_call: TRBV15; j_call: TRBJ2-5; clone_size: NA; cdr3_aa: CATSGGLAAQETQYF; cdr3_nt: TGTGCCACCAGCGGGGGACTAGCGGCACAAGAGACCCAGTACTTC
d_call: TRBD2; v_call: TRBV5-1; j_call: TRBJ2-7; clone_size: NA; cdr3_aa: CASSFIAGGSQEQYF; cdr3_nt: TGCGCCAGCAGCTTTATCGCGGGAGGATCGCAGGAGCAGTACTTC
d_call: TRBD2; v_call: TRBV19; j_call: TRBJ2-3; clone_size: NA; cdr3_aa: CATRVVAGVQYF; cdr3_nt: TGTGCCACCAGGGTGGTAGCGGGGGTGCAGTATTTT
d_call: TRBD2; v_call: TRBV6-1; j_call: TRBJ2-7; clone_size: NA; cdr3_aa: CASSEMAGGDYEQYF; cdr3_nt: TGTGCCAGCAGTGAAATGGCGGGAGGGGACTACGAGCAGTACTTC
d_call: TRBD1; v_call: TRBV15; j_call: TRBJ2-7; clone_size: NA; cdr3_aa: CATSMGQGSYEQYF; cdr3_nt: TGTGCCACCAGCATGGGACAGGGAAGCTACGAGCAGTACTTC
d_call: TRBD1; v_call: TRBV28; j_call: TRBJ2-5; clone_size: NA; cdr3_aa: CASQGGARETQYF; cdr3_nt: TGTGCCAGCCAAGGGGGCGCGAGGGAGACCCAGTACTTC
d_call: NA; v_call: TRBV11-2; j_call: TRBJ1-2; clone_size: NA; cdr3_aa: CASSSPGGRANYGYTF; cdr3_nt: TGTGCCAGCAGCTCGCCGGGGGGCAGAGCTAACTATGGCTACACCTTC
d_call: NA; v_call: TRBV19; j_call: TRBJ2-1; clone_size: NA; cdr3_aa: CASTITGVSENEQFF; cdr3_nt: TGTGCCAGTACCATTACCGGGGTGTCTGAGAATGAGCAGTTCTTC
d_call: NA; v_call: TRBV27; j_call: TRBJ2-1; clone_size: once; cdr3_aa: CASRATGKDEQFF; cdr3_nt: TGTGCCAGCAGGGCCACAGGGAAGGATGAGCAGTTCTTC
d_call: NA; v_call: TRBV4-2; j_call: TRBJ2-1; clone_size: NA; cdr3_aa: CASSQDLSAVHNEQFF; cdr3_nt: TGTGCCAGCAGCCAAGATCTATCAGCGGTCCACAATGAGCAGTTCTTC
d_call: TRBD1; v_call: TRBV10-2; j_call: TRBJ1-1; clone_size: NA; cdr3_aa: CASRTTRTGGTEAFF; cdr3_nt: TGCGCCAGCAGAACTACCAGGACAGGGGGGACTGAAGCTTTCTTT
d_call: NA; v_call: TRBV13; j_call: TRBJ2-1; clone_size: NA; cdr3_aa: CASSSGGKRSEQFF; cdr3_nt: TGTGCCAGCAGCTCTGGGGGCAAAAGGAGTGAGCAGTTCTTC
d_call: NA; v_call: TRBV28; j_call: TRBJ1-5; clone_size: NA; cdr3_aa: CASSGYQGKAQPQHF; cdr3_nt: TGTGCCAGCAGTGGGTACCAGGGGAAGGCCCAGCCCCAGCATTTT
d_call: NA; v_call: TRBV19; j_call: TRBJ2-7; clone_size: NA; cdr3_aa: CASSPSSYEQYF; cdr3_nt: TGTGCCAGTAGTCCGAGCTCCTACGAGCAGTACTTC
d_call: NA; v_call: TRBV6-5; j_call: TRBJ2-1; clone_size: NA; cdr3_aa: CASSYPSSGGVGEQFF; cdr3_nt: TGTGCCAGCAGTTACCCGTCCTCCGGCGGGGTCGGTGAGCAGTTCTTC
d_call: TRBD2; v_call: TRBV6-5; j_call: TRBJ2-7; clone_size: once; cdr3_aa: CASSSPPSGDYEQYF; cdr3_nt: TGTGCCAGCAGTTCCCCTCCTAGCGGAGATTACGAGCAGTACTTC
d_call: NA; v_call: TRBV6-1; j_call: TRBJ2-5; clone_size: NA; cdr3_aa: CASSVLGVKETQYF; cdr3_nt: TGTGCCAGCAGTGTTCTCGGGGTTAAGGAGACCCAGTACTTC
d_call: TRBD2; v_call: TRBV9; j_call: TRBJ2-1; clone_size: NA; cdr3_aa: CASSVGSGILTNEQFF; cdr3_nt: TGTGCCAGCAGCGTAGGGAGCGGGATTCTCACCAATGAGCAGTTCTTC
d_call: TRBD2; v_call: TRBV5-1; j_call: TRBJ2-5; clone_size: NA; cdr3_aa: CASSLAPRTSGAQETQYF; cdr3_nt: TGCGCCAGCAGCTTGGCTCCTCGGACTAGCGGGGCGCAAGAGACCCAGTACTTC